These 9 T cell receptor beta chains originate from one sample sequenced in a study of control samples from healthy donors and cancer patients. TCRdb keeps only in-frame clones here, not all; method: immunoSEQ multiplex PCR. Of under 85,000 clones in the sample, about nine tenths were seen once. The specimen was PBMCs. These receptors originate from a man aged 55 to 70 with colorectal cancer.

This clone appeared a single time. The chain uses TRBV7-9 and TRBJ1-4; 9 nucleotides agree with TRBD1. The V gene's germline CDR1 is SEHNR and CDR2 FQNEAQ (reference sequence). V lost 1 base and J lost 7; bases outside the gene matches: 1. The CDR3 loop spans 14 amino acids. The CDR3 coding sequence is TGTGCCAGCAGCTTAGGACAGGGGGTTGAAAAACTGTTTTTT. Its translation is CASSLGQGVEKLFF.

This clone was counted a single time. The J gene is TRBJ2-2, the V gene TRBV19, with D perhaps matching TRBD1 (5 bases). The germline CDR1 and CDR2 sequences are LNHDA and SQIVND (reference sequence). V lost 3 bases, J lost 0 bases, and 11 bases lay in between. The CDR3 extends over 16 amino acids. CDR3 nucleotide sequence: TGTGCCAGTAGTATCAGTTCGACAGCGAACACCGGGGAGCTGTTTTTT. Amino acid sequence: CASSISSTANTGELFF.

The J gene is TRBJ1-3, the V gene TRBV5-1, with D perhaps TRBD1 (5 bases). Trimming left V 0 bases short and J 7 bases short, with 17 bases between. The CDR3 runs 16 residues. CDR1 SGHRS and CDR2 YFSETQ come from the germline V gene. CDR3 region: CASSLEGPRTANTIYF. The CDR3 DNA reads TGCGCCAGCAGCTTGGAGGGACCCAGGACGGCGAACACCATATATTTT.

The chain employs TRBV9 and TRBJ2-7; 7 bases map to TRBD1. Germline-derived CDR1 and CDR2 are SGDLS and YYNGEE. Unmatched junction bases numbered 7, after V lost 0 bases and J lost 4 bases. The CDR3 runs 15 residues. The CDR3 region is CASSVVPGQIYEQYF. The CDR3 DNA is TGTGCCAGCAGCGTAGTGCCGGGACAGATATACGAGCAGTACTTC.

The rearrangement joins TRBV5-6 to TRBJ2-3; either TRBD1 or TRBD2 may fit D (5 bases each). The CDR3 extends over 15 amino acids. Trimming removed 3 bases at V and 2 bases at J, with 13 bases between. Germline-derived CDR1 and CDR2 are SGHDT and YYEEEE. CDR3 DNA sequence: TGTGCCAGCAGCTCGGGACGAGAATACACAGATACGCAGTATTTT. This encodes CASSSGREYTDTQYF.

The CDR3, as DNA: TGTGCCAGCAGCAAACCAAGTCCGGAATACGAGCAGTACTTC. Translated, it gives CASSKPSPEYEQYF. The chain couples TRBV21-1 to TRBJ2-7. TRBV21-1 is classified as a pseudogene. The CDR3 runs to 14 residues.

This chain connects TRBV30 to TRBJ1-6; D uncertain. This CDR3 is 12 amino acids long. The V end lost 4 bases, the J end lost 7 bases, and 8 bases lay between the germline ends. Germline V gene lookup returns CDR1 GTSNPN and CDR2 SVGIG (reference sequence). The DNA for the CDR3 is TGTGCCTGGACCGCCGGGAATTCACCCCTCCACTTT. Its protein is CAWTAGNSPLHF.

The chain links TRBV2 to TRBJ2-3; 12 bases are a match to TRBD2. The CDR3 covers 15 residues. After removal of 6 bases from V and 1 base from J, the junction contained 2 bases not matched to a gene. Germline loops: CDR1 SNHLY, CDR2 FYNNEI. CDR3: CASRRTSGGTDTQYF. The CDR3 DNA sequence: TGTGCCAGCAGAAGGACTAGCGGGGGCACAGATACGCAGTATTTT.

This clone showed up just once. The chain recombines TRBV2 with TRBJ2-3; TRBD1 is a possible D gene (6 bases). The CDR3 has 16 residues. Germline CDR1 SNHLY, CDR2 FYNNEI. V lost 3 bases to trimming and J lost 4 bases, with 17 bases between them. The CDR3 nucleotides read TGTGCCAGCAGTGAGTGGACAGTCAGAGATTCAGATACGCAGTATTTT. It encodes CASSEWTVRDSDTQYF. The variable domain in full, completed from reference TRBV2 and TRBJ2-3, reads EPEVTQTPSHQVTQMGQEVILRCVPISNHLYFYWYRQILGQKVEFLVSFYNNEISEKSEIFDDQFSVERPDGSNFTLKIRSTKLEDSAMYFCASSEWTVRDSDTQYFGPGTRLTVL.